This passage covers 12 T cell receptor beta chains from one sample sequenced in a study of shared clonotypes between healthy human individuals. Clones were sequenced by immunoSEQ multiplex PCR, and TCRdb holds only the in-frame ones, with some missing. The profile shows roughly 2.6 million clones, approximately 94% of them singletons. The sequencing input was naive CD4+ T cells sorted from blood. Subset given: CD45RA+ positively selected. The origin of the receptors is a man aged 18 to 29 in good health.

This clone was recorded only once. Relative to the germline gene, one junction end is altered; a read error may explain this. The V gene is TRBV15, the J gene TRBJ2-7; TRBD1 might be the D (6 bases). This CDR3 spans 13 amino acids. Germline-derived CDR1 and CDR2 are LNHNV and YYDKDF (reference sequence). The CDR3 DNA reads TGTGCCACCAGCAGGGCCACCACAGGGAGCTCGCACTTC. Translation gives CATSRATTGSSHF.

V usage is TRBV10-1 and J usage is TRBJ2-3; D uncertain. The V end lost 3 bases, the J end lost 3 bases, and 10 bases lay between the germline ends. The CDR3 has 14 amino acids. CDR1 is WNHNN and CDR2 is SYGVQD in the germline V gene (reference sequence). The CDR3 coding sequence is TGCGCCAGCAGTGATTCGTTCGGGACAGATACGCAGTATTTT. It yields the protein CASSDSFGTDTQYF.

This CDR3 is CASSQEWGANTEAFF. DNA for the CDR3: TGCGCCAGCAGCCAAGAATGGGGCGCGAACACTGAAGCTTTCTTT. The chain joins TRBV4-1 to TRBJ1-1; TRBD1 is a possible D gene (5 bases). This CDR3 has 15 residues. Germline CDR1 MGHRA, CDR2 YSYEKL. Trimming stripped 0 bases from V and 1 base from J, with 9 bases between.

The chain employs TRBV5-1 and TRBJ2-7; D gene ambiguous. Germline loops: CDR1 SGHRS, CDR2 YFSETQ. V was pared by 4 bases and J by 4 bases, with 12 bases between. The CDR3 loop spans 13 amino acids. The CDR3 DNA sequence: TGCGCCAGCAGCATCCCGGATGGTTACGAGCAGTACTTC. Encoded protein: CASSIPDGYEQYF.

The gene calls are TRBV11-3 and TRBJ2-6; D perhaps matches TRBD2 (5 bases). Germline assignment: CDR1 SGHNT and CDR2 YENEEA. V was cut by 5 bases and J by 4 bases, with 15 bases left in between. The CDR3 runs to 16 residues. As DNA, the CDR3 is TGTGCCAGCAGCCCTAGCCAGACGGGAGGGGCCAACGTCCTGACTTTC. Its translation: CASSPSQTGGANVLTF.

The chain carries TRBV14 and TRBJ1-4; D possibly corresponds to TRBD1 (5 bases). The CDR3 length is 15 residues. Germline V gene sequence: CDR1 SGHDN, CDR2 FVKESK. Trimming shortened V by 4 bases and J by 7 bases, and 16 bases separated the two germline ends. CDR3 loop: CASSRTGTLGEKLFF. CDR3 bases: TGTGCCAGCAGCCGCACCGGGACGCTTGGTGAAAAACTGTTTTTT.

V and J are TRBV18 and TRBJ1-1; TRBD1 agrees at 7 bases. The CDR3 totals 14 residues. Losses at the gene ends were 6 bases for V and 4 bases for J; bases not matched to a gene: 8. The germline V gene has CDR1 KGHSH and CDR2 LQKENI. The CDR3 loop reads CASSRKQGSTEAFF. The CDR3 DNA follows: TGTGCCAGCTCCCGAAAACAGGGGAGCACTGAAGCTTTCTTT.

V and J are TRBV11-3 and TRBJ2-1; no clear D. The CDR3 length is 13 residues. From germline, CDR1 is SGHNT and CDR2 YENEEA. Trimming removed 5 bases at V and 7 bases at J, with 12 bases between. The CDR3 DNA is TGTGCCAGCAGCCCTCCATTAAGGAATGAGCAGTTCTTC. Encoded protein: CASSPPLRNEQFF. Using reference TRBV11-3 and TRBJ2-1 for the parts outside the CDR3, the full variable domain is EAGVVQSPRYKIIEKKQPVAFWCNPISGHNTLYWYLQNLGQGPELLIRYENEEAVDDSQLPKDRFSAERLKGVDSTLKIQPAELGDSAVYLCASSPPLRNEQFFGPGTRLTVL.

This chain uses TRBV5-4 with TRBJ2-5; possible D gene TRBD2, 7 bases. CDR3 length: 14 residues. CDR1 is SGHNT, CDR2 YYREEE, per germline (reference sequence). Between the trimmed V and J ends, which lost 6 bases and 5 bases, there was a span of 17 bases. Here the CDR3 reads CASTGGGRGETQYF. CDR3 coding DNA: TGTGCCAGCACTGGGGGGGGCCGCGGGGAGACCCAGTACTTC.

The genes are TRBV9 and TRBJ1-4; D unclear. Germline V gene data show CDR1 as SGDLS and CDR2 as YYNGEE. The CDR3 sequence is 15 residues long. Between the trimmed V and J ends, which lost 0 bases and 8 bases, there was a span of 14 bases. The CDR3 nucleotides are TGTGCCAGCAGCGTAGGGGTCCTGCGTTGGGAAAAACTGTTTTTT. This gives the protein CASSVGVLRWEKLFF.

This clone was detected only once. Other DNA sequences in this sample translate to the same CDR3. The CDR3 DNA follows: TGTGCCAGCAGCTTGGCCGGTGGGTCTAATGAAAAACTGTTTTTT. Its translation is CASSLAGGSNEKLFF. The chain has TRBV5-4 and TRBJ1-4, with D hard to call. In germline, CDR1 is SGHNT, CDR2 YYREEE (reference sequence). The CDR3 extends over 15 amino acids. V gave up 0 bases and J gave up 3 bases, with 9 bases separating them.

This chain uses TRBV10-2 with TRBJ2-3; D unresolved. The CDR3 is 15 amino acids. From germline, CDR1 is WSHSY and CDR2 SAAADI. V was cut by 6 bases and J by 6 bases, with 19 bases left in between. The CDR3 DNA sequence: TGCGCCAGCAGCCCCGACGTTAAACCTGGGGATACGCAGTATTTT. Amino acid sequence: CASSPDVKPGDTQYF.